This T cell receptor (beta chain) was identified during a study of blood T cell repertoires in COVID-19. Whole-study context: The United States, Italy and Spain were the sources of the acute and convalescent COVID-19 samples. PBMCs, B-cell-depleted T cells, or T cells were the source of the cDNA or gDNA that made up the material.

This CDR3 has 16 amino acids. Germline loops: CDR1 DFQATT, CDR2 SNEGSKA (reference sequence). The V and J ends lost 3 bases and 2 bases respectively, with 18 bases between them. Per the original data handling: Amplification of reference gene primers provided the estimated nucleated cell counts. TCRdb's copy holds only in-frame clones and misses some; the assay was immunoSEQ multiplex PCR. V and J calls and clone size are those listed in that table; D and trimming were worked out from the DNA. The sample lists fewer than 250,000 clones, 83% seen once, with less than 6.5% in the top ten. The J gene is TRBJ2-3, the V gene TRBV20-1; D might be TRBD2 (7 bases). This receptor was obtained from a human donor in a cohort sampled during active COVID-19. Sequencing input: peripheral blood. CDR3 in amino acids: CSASRTGRGPTDTQYF. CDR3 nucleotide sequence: TGCAGTGCTAGTCGGACGGGGCGGGGGCCCACAGATACGCAGTATTTT.